The clone carrying this T cell receptor beta chain was observed a handful of times. The antigen is undetermined. The definition of stable Graves' hyperthyroidism was no ophthalmopathy progression within 18 months. Patients aged 18 to 65 had newly diagnosed hyperthyroidism that had lasted under 2 months. This specimen comes from a study of T cells in Graves' hyperthyroidism and ophthalmopathy. Turning to the study itself: It was at initial diagnosis, before any treatment, that peripheral blood was collected.

Regarding the study as a whole: Also found in blood were most expanded thyroid clonotypes above 0.001.

CDR1 and CDR2 from the germline V gene are SGHDN and FVKESK. Trimming cost V 0 bases and J 2 bases, with 8 bases left between them. The CDR3 loop spans 14 amino acids. The CDR3 regions of TCR beta were amplified from RNA transcripts. HTBI primers drove first-round RT-PCR of the TCR CDR3. TCRdb reanalysed the multiplex PCR reads using MiXCR and keeps one entry per CDR3 protein. Of some 620,000 distinct CDR3 sequences detected, 16% appear once; the ten largest clones hold approximately 3.9%. Input material: blood. The chain is built from TRBV14 and TRBJ2-7; D is unclear. This TCR came from a woman between 25 and 40 years old with Graves' hyperthyroidism. DNA of the CDR3: TGTGCCAGCAGCCAAGAGGGAATAGCCTACGAGCAGTACTTC. This sequence encodes CASSQEGIAYEQYF.